This T cell receptor (beta chain) was observed in a study of a mutant IDH1 vaccine in newly diagnosed glioma. Study information: Scheduled for weeks 1, 3, 5, 7, 11, 15, 19 and 23, eight vaccinations were given to patients. It was radiotherapy, temozolomide, or both that patients received previously, with most receiving both. Overall study results and limits: Researchers report vaccine-induced immune responses in approximately 95% of patients.

The time point is: week 11, during vaccination. Vaccination used 300 ug of mutant IDH1 20-mer peptide per dose, with topical imiquimod. In every donor, the tumor was a new WHO grade 3 or 4 IDH1-mutant, ATRX-lost astrocytoma. For this clone: Its antigen is still unknown.

Germline loops: CDR1 SGHDT, CDR2 YYEEEE. The J segment lost 5 bases and the V segment lost 0 bases, leaving 8 bases of the junction unmatched. There are 16 residues in the CDR3. Clones were sequenced by immunoSEQ multiplex PCR, and TCRdb holds only the in-frame ones, with some missing. This sample carries about 120,000 clones, roughly 75% of them seen once, and the ten largest clones take under 5.5%. The material was PBMCs, obtained from a glioma patient whose treatment included an IDH1 peptide vaccine. The origin of this receptor is a man in his forties with glioma. The chain couples TRBV5-6 to TRBJ1-1, with 9 bases aligning to TRBD1. Here the CDR3 reads CASSLVAGTGWTEAFF. CDR3 DNA sequence: TGTGCCAGCAGCTTGGTGGCCGGGACAGGGTGGACTGAAGCTTTCTTT. Looking up the rest from reference TRBV5-6 and TRBJ1-1 gives the full variable domain: DAGVTQSPTHLIKTRGQQVTLRCSPKSGHDTVSWYQQALGQGPQFIFQYYEEEERQRGNFPDRFSGHQFPNYSSELNVNALLLGDSALYLCASSLVAGTGWTEAFFGQGTRLTVV.